This is a list of T cell receptor beta chains from one sample in a study of blood T cell repertoires in COVID-19. Sequencing was performed with immunoSEQ multiplex PCR; in TCRdb, only in-frame clones are kept and a portion is missing. The sample gives 200,000 or so clones, 70% to 90% of which show up once; around 0.93% is in the top ten. Sequencing used peripheral blood. The receptors stem from a man in his 60s with COVID-19, enrolled during active disease. The CDR3 runs from the conserved cysteine through the conserved F or W. A D gene is named only where the DNA matches it firmly.

v_gene	j_gene	d_gene	CDR3aa	CDR3nt
TRBV5-6	TRBJ1-2	-	CASSPGRVASYGYTF	TGTGCCAGCAGCCCTGGGAGGGTAGCTTCTTATGGCTACACCTTC
TRBV3-1/TRBV3-2	TRBJ2-7	TRBD2	CASSPGLAEQYF	TGTGCCAGCAGCCCCGGACTAGCCGAGCAGTACTTC
TRBV6-1	TRBJ1-3	-	CASSERAGTSSGNTIYF	TGTGCCAGCAGTGAAAGGGCAGGGACTAGCTCTGGAAACACCATATATTTT
TRBV14	TRBJ1-4	-	CASSHRTPGYLKEKLFF	TGTGCCAGCAGCCACAGAACCCCGGGATACTTAAAAGAGAAACTGTTTTTT
TRBV5-4	TRBJ2-3	-	CASTLRGGVTDTQYF	TGTGCCAGCACCCTGAGGGGAGGAGTCACAGATACGCAGTATTTT
TRBV18	TRBJ2-1	TRBD2	CASSPISGSDYNEQFF	TGTGCCAGCTCACCAATTAGCGGGAGCGATTACAATGAGCAGTTCTTC
TRBV6-6	TRBJ2-5	-	CASSVRVGETQYF	TGTGCCAGCAGCGTGAGGGTTGGCGAGACCCAGTACTTC
TRBV27	TRBJ2-7	-	CASSQGWEQYF	TGTGCCAGCAGTCAGGGTTGGGAGCAGTACTTC
TRBV12-3/TRBV12-4	TRBJ1-3	-	CASSLNRDTIYF	TGTGCCAGCAGTTTAAACCGGGACACCATATATTTT
TRBV10-2	TRBJ1-5	TRBD1	CASSEAQGEYQPQHF	TGCGCCAGCAGTGAGGCTCAGGGGGAGTATCAGCCCCAGCATTTT
TRBV7-2	TRBJ1-1	TRBD1	CASARDRVSEAFF	TGTGCCAGCGCCCGGGACAGGGTCTCTGAAGCTTTCTTT
TRBV6-1	TRBJ2-3	TRBD2	CASSDWREVTDTQYF	TGTGCCAGCAGTGATTGGCGGGAGGTTACAGATACGCAGTATTTT